The 15 T cell receptor beta chains listed next were all sequenced from one sample in a study of blood T cell repertoires in COVID-19. The assay was immunoSEQ multiplex PCR, and TCRdb's table has in-frame clones only and misses some. The table has about 140,000 clones, approximately 80% seen once. Specimen: peripheral blood. These TCRs come from a woman in her fifties or sixties with acute or convalescent COVID-19.

The gene calls are TRBV5-1 and TRBJ2-5, with D possibly matching TRBD2 (7 bases). The germline V and J ends were trimmed by 2 bases and 4 bases, with 12 bases remaining between them. CDR1 and CDR2 from the germline V gene are SGHRS and YFSETQ. The CDR3 has 14 amino acids. CDR3 coding DNA: TGCGCCAGCAGCTTAGAGGGGGAGGGAGAGACCCAGTACTTC. Protein sequence: CASSLEGEGETQYF.

The J gene is TRBJ2-1, the V gene TRBV6-6; D is ambiguous. Trimming shortened V by 11 bases and J by 0 bases, and 14 bases separated the two germline ends. This CDR3 has 14 residues. CDR1 MNHNY and CDR2 SVGAGI come from the germline V gene (reference sequence). CDR3 sequence: CASGITSSYNEQFF. Here the CDR3 DNA reads TGTGCCTCCGGTATTACGAGCTCCTACAATGAGCAGTTCTTC.

This clone was recorded a few times. CDR3 nucleotides: TGTGCCAGCAGCTTAGCTATAGGGGGCGCGATGGTAGGAGGCTACACCTTC. Translating it yields CASSLAIGGAMVGGYTF. The gene calls are TRBV7-2 and TRBJ1-2, with 7 positions matching TRBD1. With V trimmed by 0 bases and J by 8 bases, 15 bases remained unmatched. The V gene's germline CDR1 is SGHTA and CDR2 FQGNSA. This CDR3 spans 17 amino acids.

This clone was recorded only once. This chain connects TRBV19 to TRBJ1-2; a weak D match, TRBD1 (6 bases). V gave up 2 bases and J gave up 6 bases, with 10 bases separating them. This CDR3 is 13 amino acids long. The germline CDR1 and CDR2 sequences are LNHDA and SQIVND (reference sequence). The CDR3 sequence is CASSITGTDGYTF. DNA of the CDR3: TGTGCCAGTAGTATAACAGGGACGGATGGCTACACCTTC.

This chain links TRBV7-9 with TRBJ1-2, with 7 nucleotides matching TRBD1. Germline values: CDR1 SEHNR, CDR2 FQNEAQ (reference sequence). The CDR3 length is 13 residues. The ends lost 4 bases at V and 8 bases at J; junction bases unmatched: 7. The CDR3 bases are TGTGCCAGCAGCTACAGGGGAGAAGACGGCTACACCTTC. This gives the protein CASSYRGEDGYTF. Based on the CDR3 plus reference TRBV7-9 and TRBJ1-2, the full variable domain is DTGVSQNPRHKITKRGQNVTFRCDPISEHNRLYWYRQTLGQGPEFLTYFQNEAQLEKSRLLSDRFSAERPKGSFSTLEIQRTEQGDSAMYLCASSYRGEDGYTFGSGTRLTVV.

The chain joins TRBV6-2 or TRBV6-3 to TRBJ2-6; a possible D gene is TRBD2 (6 bases). The CDR3 spans 16 residues. The germline CDR1 and CDR2 sequences are MNHEY and SVGEGT. V was clipped by 3 bases and J by 3 bases, with 12 bases between them. The CDR3 DNA follows: TGTGCCAGCAGTTATGCCGGGGGAAGTGGGGCCAACGTCCTGACTTTC. Translation gives CASSYAGGSGANVLTF.

The chain employs TRBV2 and TRBJ1-5; no firm D call. Trimming took 4 bases from V and 0 from J, leaving 7 bases between them. This CDR3 region has 14 residues. Germline V gives CDR1 SNHLY, CDR2 FYNNEI. The CDR3, as DNA: TGTGCCAGCAGTGCCGGGGATAGCAATCAGCCCCAGCATTTT. Amino acids: CASSAGDSNQPQHF. Full variable domain (outside the CDR3, taken from reference TRBV2 and TRBJ1-5): EPEVTQTPSHQVTQMGQEVILRCVPISNHLYFYWYRQILGQKVEFLVSFYNNEISEKSEIFDDQFSVERPDGSNFTLKIRSTKLEDSAMYFCASSAGDSNQPQHFGDGTRLSIL.

J is TRBJ2-2 and V is TRBV5-1; tentative D call: TRBD1 (6 bases). Germline lookup yields CDR1 SGHRS and CDR2 YFSETQ. This CDR3 has 15 amino acids. Trimming took off 5 bases at V and 4 bases at J, with 15 bases between the two ends. DNA of the CDR3: TGCGCCAGCAGAGCCCCCGGGACACGCACCGGGGAGCTGTTTTTT. It encodes CASRAPGTRTGELFF.

This clone was seen just once. This sequence joins TRBV7-8 and TRBJ2-1; D not certain. The CDR3 has 13 amino acids. The V end lost 0 bases, the J end lost 10 bases, and 10 bases lay between the germline ends. The germline V gene encodes CDR1 SGHVS and CDR2 FQNEAQ. The CDR3 bases are TGTGCCAGCAGCTTAGCGCCCCACGGGGAGCAGTTCTTC. It yields the protein CASSLAPHGEQFF. Complete variable domain (other parts from reference TRBV7-8 and TRBJ2-1): GAGVSQSPRYKVAKRGQDVALRCDPISGHVSLFWYQQALGQGPEFLTYFQNEAQLDKSGLPSDRFFAERPEGSVSTLKIQRTQQEDSAVYLCASSLAPHGEQFFGPGTRLTVL.

The chain employs TRBV11-1 and TRBJ1-2; D perhaps matches TRBD1 (5 bases). The CDR3 loop spans 13 amino acids. Germline V gene lookup returns CDR1 SGHAT and CDR2 FQDESV (reference sequence). V lost 3 bases to trimming and J lost 4 bases, with 9 bases between them. The DNA of the CDR3 is TGTGCCAGCAGCTTCGGGGGTACCTATGGCTACACCTTC. Residues: CASSFGGTYGYTF. The full variable domain, its missing parts supplied by reference TRBV11-1 and TRBJ1-2, is EAEVAQSPRYKITEKSQAVAFWCDPISGHATLYWYRQILGQGPELLVQFQDESVVDDSQLPKDRFSAERLKGVDSTLKIQPAELGDSAMYLCASSFGGTYGYTFGSGTRLTVV.

The chain uses TRBV10-3 and TRBJ1-2; 7 bases line up with TRBD1. V shed 5 bases, J shed 0 bases, and the junction held 9 bases outside the gene matches. The CDR3 totals 16 residues. Germline V gives CDR1 ENHRY, CDR2 SYGVKD. CDR3: CAISSTGQTTNYGYTF. CDR3 nucleotide sequence: TGTGCCATCAGTTCTACGGGACAGACTACTAACTATGGCTACACCTTC.

This clone showed up just a few times. The rearrangement links TRBV5-1 to TRBJ1-5; D call uncertain. Germline V gene sequence: CDR1 SGHRS, CDR2 YFSETQ. Trimming removed 0 bases from V and 5 bases from J, with 9 bases in between. This CDR3 comprises 14 residues. CDR3 coding DNA: TGCGCCAGCAGCTTGGGGGCGGGAGATCAGCCCCAGCATTTT. It yields the protein CASSLGAGDQPQHF.

This clone was recorded a few times. The CDR3 sequence: CASREGQVNTEAFF. CDR3 coding DNA: TGTGCCAGCAGAGAGGGACAGGTGAACACTGAAGCTTTCTTT. V gene TRBV6-5 combines with J gene TRBJ1-1; 8 nucleotides align to TRBD1. The V gene's germline CDR1 is MNHEY and CDR2 SVGAGI. This CDR3 spans 14 amino acids. The J segment lost 0 bases and the V segment lost 6 bases, leaving 3 bases of the junction unmatched.

The V call is TRBV27, the J call TRBJ1-5; perhaps TRBD1 as D (6 bases). CDR1 and CDR2 from the germline V gene are MNHEY and SMNVEV (reference sequence). Deletions cut 5 bases from V and 5 bases from J, with 13 bases between. The CDR3 spans 14 residues. The DNA for the CDR3 is TGTGCCAGCAGTGAAATCAGGGGTGATCAGCCCCAGCATTTT. Protein sequence: CASSEIRGDQPQHF.

The chain recombines TRBV7-2 with TRBJ1-2, with D possibly matching TRBD1 (5 bases). V was trimmed by 3 bases and J by 4 bases, leaving 15 bases between them. CDR1 SGHTA and CDR2 FQGNSA come from the germline V gene. CDR3 length: 15 amino acids. The CDR3 sequence: CASSLSLTVPYGYTF. Written as DNA, the CDR3 is TGTGCCAGCAGCTTGAGCTTGACAGTTCCCTATGGCTACACCTTC.